Below are 18 T cell receptor beta chains sequenced from a single sample in a study of blood T cell repertoires in COVID-19 (TCRdb year 2020). Receptor amplification or capture employed the immunoSEQ multiplex PCR assay. TCRdb took this table from immuneACCESS and kept in-frame rearrangements with V and J called. Such tables lack part of the clones; where checked against another copy, unresolved V genes explain under half of the gap, and the rest is unexplained. Present in this sample are about 91,000 clones, about 86% of which were seen just once. The ten most abundant clones make up 7% to 8.5% of the sample. The sample was peripheral blood. The receptors originated from a woman in her 70s with acute or convalescent COVID-19.

The rearrangement joins TRBV27 to TRBJ2-1; possibly TRBD2 for D (5 bases). The CDR3 spans 17 residues. CDR1 and CDR2 from the germline V gene are MNHEY and SMNVEV (reference sequence). V lost 5 bases and J 0 bases, leaving 17 bases between the germline ends. In nucleotides, the CDR3 is TGTGCCAGCAGTCCAGCCCGGGGATGGTTCTCCTACAATGAGCAGTTCTTC. Its protein product is CASSPARGWFSYNEQFF.

The sample holds a few counts of this clone. The rearrangement uses TRBV6-5 and TRBJ1-1; D is unclear. Germline-derived CDR1 and CDR2 are MNHEY and SVGAGI. The CDR3 consists of 12 residues. V gave up 10 bases and J gave up 1 base, with 10 bases separating them. For the CDR3, the DNA is TGTGCCACCCGAGAGGGGAACACTGAAGCTTTCTTT. As protein: CATREGNTEAFF.

This chain connects TRBV19 to TRBJ2-5; 11 bases map to TRBD1. J was trimmed by 5 bases and V by 5 bases; bases with no gene match: 10. Germline V CDR1 and CDR2: LNHDA, SQIVND (reference sequence). The CDR3 length is 16 residues. The CDR3 here is CASSRGTGGGGETQYF. DNA of the CDR3: TGTGCCAGTAGTCGAGGGACAGGGGGAGGAGGGGAGACCCAGTACTTC. The whole variable domain, remainder taken from reference TRBV19 and TRBJ2-5, is DGGITQSPKYLFRKEGQNVTLSCEQNLNHDAMYWYRQDPGQGLRLIYYSQIVNDFQKGDIAEGYSVSREKKESFPLTVTSAQKNPTAFYLCASSRGTGGGGETQYFGPGTRLLVL.

The gene calls are TRBV5-1 and TRBJ2-7; 9 bases agree with TRBD1. CDR3 length equals 14 residues. The germline gives CDR1 SGHRS, CDR2 YFSETQ. Trimming took 5 bases from V and 4 from J; bases not matched to a gene: 7. CDR3 nucleotide sequence: TGCGCCAGCAGAACCGGGACAGGGCTTTACGAGCAGTACTTC. Translation gives CASRTGTGLYEQYF. The whole variable domain, remainder taken from reference TRBV5-1 and TRBJ2-7, is KAGVTQTPRYLIKTRGQQVTLSCSPISGHRSVSWYQQTPGQGLQFLFEYFSETQRNKGNFPGRFSGRQFSNSRSEMNVSTLELGDSALYLCASRTGTGLYEQYFGPGTRLTVT.

This chain uses TRBV18 with TRBJ1-1, with D maybe TRBD1 (5 bases). Trimming removed 0 bases at V and 1 base at J, with 9 bases between. Germline V CDR1 and CDR2: KGHSH, LQKENI. This CDR3 is built from 15 residues. The CDR3 region is CASSPPGAGNTEAFF. The CDR3 coding sequence is TGTGCCAGCTCACCACCTGGGGCAGGGAACACTGAAGCTTTCTTT.

The chain joins TRBV2 to TRBJ1-2; 9 nucleotides match TRBD1. The CDR3 consists of 15 residues. Unmatched junction bases numbered 11, after V lost 4 bases and J lost 8 bases. Looked up from germline, CDR1 is SNHLY and CDR2 is FYNNEI. As DNA, the CDR3 is TGTGCCAGCAGTGCCACACAGGGGGCGAGAAGAGGCTACACCTTC. This sequence encodes CASSATQGARRGYTF. The variable domain in full, completed from reference TRBV2 and TRBJ1-2, reads EPEVTQTPSHQVTQMGQEVILRCVPISNHLYFYWYRQILGQKVEFLVSFYNNEISEKSEIFDDQFSVERPDGSNFTLKIRSTKLEDSAMYFCASSATQGARRGYTFGSGTRLTVV.

In this sample, this clone turned up once. The chain has TRBV20-1 and TRBJ2-7; 13 bases match TRBD2. Germline CDR1 and CDR2: DFQATT and SNEGSKA (reference sequence). The junction had 12 bases not matched to a gene; V was cut back by 3 bases and J by 4 bases. CDR3 length equals 17 residues. CDR3 amino acids: CSASGLAGAGGEYEQYF. The CDR3 nucleotides are TGCAGTGCTAGTGGACTAGCGGGAGCCGGCGGGGAATACGAGCAGTACTTC.

The rearrangement uses TRBV27 and TRBJ1-5; D possibly corresponds to TRBD1 (6 bases). Germline CDR1 and CDR2: MNHEY and SMNVEV (reference sequence). The CDR3 is 15 residues long. The V end was cut by 6 bases, the J end by 1 base, with 13 bases between. CDR3 sequence: CASRARTDSNQPQHF. CDR3 sequence (DNA): TGTGCCAGCAGAGCTAGGACAGACAGCAATCAGCCCCAGCATTTT.

The chain employs TRBV20-1 and TRBJ1-2; D ambiguous. CDR1 is DFQATT, CDR2 SNEGSKA, per germline (reference sequence). V was clipped by 3 bases and J by 5 bases, with 16 bases between them. CDR3 length: 14 residues. The CDR3 sequence is CSASSVTRGYGYTF. The CDR3 region has the DNA TGCAGTGCTAGTTCGGTCACTCGAGGATATGGCTACACCTTC.

As to this clone: The junction does not match germline at one end; this may be a read error. This chain joins TRBV29-1 and TRBJ2-7; 9 bases align to TRBD1. This CDR3 contains 14 residues. The germline gives CDR1 SQVTM, CDR2 ANQGSEA. The CDR3 bases are TGCAGCGTTGCGTGGGGGACAGGGTCCTCCGAGCAGTACTTC. Protein: CSVAWGTGSSEQYF.

This clone was counted once. The V and J genes are TRBV30 and TRBJ2-2; 11 bases map to TRBD2. CDR3 length equals 19 residues. J lost 4 bases, V lost 4 bases, and 17 bases had no gene match. The germline V gene has CDR1 GTSNPN and CDR2 SVGIG (reference sequence). CDR3 sequence (DNA): TGTGCCTGGAAAGTGGCCATACCAACTAGCGGGAGTTTCACCGGGGAGCTGTTTTTT. Translation: CAWKVAIPTSGSFTGELFF.

This chain joins TRBV5-1 and TRBJ2-7; 9 bases line up with TRBD2. There are 15 residues in the CDR3. Losses at the gene ends were 4 bases for V and 0 bases for J; bases not matched to a gene: 5. The germline V gene encodes CDR1 SGHRS and CDR2 YFSETQ. The CDR3: CASSASGKRSYEQYF. The CDR3, as DNA: TGCGCCAGCAGCGCTAGCGGGAAACGCTCCTACGAGCAGTACTTC.

This clone was picked up a small number of times. This rearrangement joins TRBV7-3 to TRBJ2-2; 9 bases are shared with TRBD2. Germline V gene lookup returns CDR1 SGHTA and CDR2 FQGTGA. Germline trimming cut 6 bases from V and 6 bases from J; bases unmatched to any gene: 8. The CDR3 contains 15 residues. The CDR3 coding sequence is TGTGCCAGCAGACAAGACGCGGGAGGGTCCGGGGAGCTGTTTTTT. This codes for CASRQDAGGSGELFF.

Concerning this clone: The junction departs from the called germline gene at one end, perhaps through a read error. This sequence joins TRBV7-9 and TRBJ1-2, with a tentative D call TRBD1 (6 bases). Germline values: CDR1 SEHNR, CDR2 FQNEAQ (reference sequence). This CDR3 spans 9 amino acids. Written as DNA, the CDR3 is TGTGCCAGCAGCCCGGGACACCTCTTC. Its protein product is CASSPGHLF.

Written as DNA, the CDR3 is TGTGCCAGCAGCTTGGAGGGGTTGGAGACCCAGTACTTC. Translated: CASSLEGLETQYF. The genes are TRBV11-3 and TRBJ2-5; possible D gene TRBD2, 6 bases. The V end lost 3 bases, the J end lost 5 bases, and 10 bases lay between the germline ends. The CDR3 totals 13 residues. Germline V gives CDR1 SGHNT, CDR2 YENEEA.

This clone appeared once. The chain employs TRBV5-1 and TRBJ2-1; 9 bases align to TRBD1. Germline assignment: CDR1 SGHRS and CDR2 YFSETQ. V was clipped by 0 bases and J by 6 bases; unmatched bases: 7. The CDR3 is made up of 16 amino acids. In DNA form, the CDR3 reads TGCGCCAGCAGCTTGGAGGGGACAGGGTTGGCCAATGAGCAGTTCTTC. It is translated as CASSLEGTGLANEQFF. Full variable domain (rest looked up from reference TRBV5-1 and TRBJ2-1): KAGVTQTPRYLIKTRGQQVTLSCSPISGHRSVSWYQQTPGQGLQFLFEYFSETQRNKGNFPGRFSGRQFSNSRSEMNVSTLELGDSALYLCASSLEGTGLANEQFFGPGTRLTVL.

This clone occurred once. The chain recombines TRBV7-6 with TRBJ2-3; TRBD2 matches 9 bases. V lost 1 base and J lost 6; bases outside the gene matches: 8. The CDR3 spans 16 residues. CDR1 SGHVS and CDR2 FNYEAQ come from the germline V gene. The CDR3 here is CASSLVLAGEYDTQYF. The CDR3 region has the DNA TGTGCCAGCAGCTTAGTGTTAGCGGGAGAATACGATACGCAGTATTTT. Full variable domain (outside the CDR3, taken from reference TRBV7-6 and TRBJ2-3): GAGVSQSPRYKVTKRGQDVALRCDPISGHVSLYWYRQALGQGPEFLTYFNYEAQQDKSGLPNDRFSAERPEGSISTLTIQRTEQRDSAMYRCASSLVLAGEYDTQYFGPGTRLTVL.

V is TRBV4-1 and J is TRBJ1-5; D is unresolved. Germline-derived CDR1 and CDR2 are MGHRA and YSYEKL. The CDR3 covers 15 residues. V was trimmed by 1 base and J by 7 bases, leaving 14 bases between them. The CDR3 DNA is TGCGCCAGCAGCCAAGTTCCCCAGGTTTTACAGCCCCAGCATTTT. Its translation: CASSQVPQVLQPQHF.